Following are 6 T cell receptor beta chains from one sample sequenced in a study of PD-1 blockade in classical Hodgkin lymphoma. Assay: immunoSEQ multiplex PCR; the TCRdb copy retains only in-frame clones and omits some. The repertoire holds tens of thousands of clones, with about two thirds as singletons. Exposure to brentuximab vedotin varied, and each patient had relapsed following autologous stem cell transplantation. The sample was peripheral blood mononuclear cells (PBMCs), taken before the second cycle of nivolumab. These receptor sequences come from a human donor with classical Hodgkin lymphoma.

The chain has TRBV10-3 and TRBJ1-2; no firm D call. The germline CDR1 and CDR2 sequences are ENHRY and SYGVKD. The CDR3 contains 13 residues. Deletions cut 3 bases from V and 4 bases from J, with 9 bases between. The CDR3 coding sequence is TGTGCCATCAGTGAAGAAAACCCCTATGGCTACACCTTC. Protein: CAISEENPYGYTF.

Points on this clone: The junction departs from the called germline gene at one end, perhaps through a read error. The chain combines TRBV5-1 with TRBJ2-5; TRBD2 matches 9 bases. Germline values: CDR1 SGHRS, CDR2 YFSETQ. The CDR3 is 16 amino acids. The DNA for the CDR3 is TGTGCCAGCAGCTTGAGGCGGGGGGGACTCCAAGAGACCCAGTACTTC. It specifies CASSLRRGGLQETQYF. Using reference TRBV5-1 and TRBJ2-5 for the parts outside the CDR3, the full variable domain is KAGVTQTPRYLIKTRGQQVTLSCSPISGHRSVSWYQQTPGQGLQFLFEYFSETQRNKGNFPGRFSGRQFSNSRSEMNVSTLELGDSALYLCASSLRRGGLQETQYFGPGTRLLVL.

The chain links TRBV27 to TRBJ1-1; D gene uncertain. The CDR3 length is 13 residues. With 5 bases removed from V and 4 bases from J, the gap between germline ends came to 11 bases. The germline CDR1 and CDR2 sequences are MNHEY and SMNVEV (reference sequence). CDR3 residues: CASSVGVSTEAFF. DNA of the CDR3: TGTGCCAGCAGTGTTGGGGTGAGCACTGAAGCTTTCTTT.

This rearrangement joins TRBV6-1 to TRBJ1-1; maybe TRBD1 (6 bases). Germline CDR1 MNHNS, CDR2 SASEGT. Trimming stripped 2 bases from V and 4 bases from J, with 14 bases between. This CDR3 has 15 residues. CDR3 DNA: TGTGCCAGCAGTGAATGGACAGAGCGGTCCACTGAAGCTTTCTTT. It codes for CASSEWTERSTEAFF.

The chain has TRBV19 and TRBJ2-1; TRBD1 matches at 9 bases. V gave up 6 bases and J gave up 6 bases; unmatched junction bases: 6. Germline loops: CDR1 LNHDA, CDR2 SQIVND (reference sequence). The CDR3 length is 14 residues. CDR3 sequence: CASREDRGSNEQFF. The CDR3 DNA reads as TGTGCCAGTAGAGAGGACAGGGGAAGCAATGAGCAGTTCTTC. Full variable domain (missing parts from reference TRBV19 and TRBJ2-1): DGGITQSPKYLFRKEGQNVTLSCEQNLNHDAMYWYRQDPGQGLRLIYYSQIVNDFQKGDIAEGYSVSREKKESFPLTVTSAQKNPTAFYLCASREDRGSNEQFFGPGTRLTVL.

The rearrangement joins TRBV15 to TRBJ2-7; 12 nucleotides match TRBD1. Germline loops: CDR1 LNHNV, CDR2 YYDKDF (reference sequence). V lost 5 bases and J lost 6; bases outside the gene matches: 8. This CDR3 is 15 amino acids long. The CDR3 is CATSLHGTGGAEQYF. CDR3 in DNA: TGTGCCACCAGCCTCCACGGGACAGGGGGCGCCGAGCAGTACTTC. Complete variable domain (other parts from reference TRBV15 and TRBJ2-7): DAMVIQNPRYQVTQFGKPVTLSCSQTLNHNVMYWYQQKSSQAPKLLFHYYDKDFNNEADTPDNFQSRRPNTSFCFLDIRSPGLGDTAMYLCATSLHGTGGAEQYFGPGTRLTVT.